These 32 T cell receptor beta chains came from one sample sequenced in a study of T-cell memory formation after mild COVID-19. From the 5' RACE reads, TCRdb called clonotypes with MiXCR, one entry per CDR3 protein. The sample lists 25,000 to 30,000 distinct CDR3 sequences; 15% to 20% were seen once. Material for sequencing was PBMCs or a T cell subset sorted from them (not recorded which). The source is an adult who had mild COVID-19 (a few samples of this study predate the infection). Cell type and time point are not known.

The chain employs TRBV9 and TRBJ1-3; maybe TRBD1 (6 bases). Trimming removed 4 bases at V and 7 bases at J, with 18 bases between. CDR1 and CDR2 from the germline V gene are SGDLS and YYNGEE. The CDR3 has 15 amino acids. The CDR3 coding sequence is TGTGCCAGCAGCCACCCTGAGGGGGGGGCCAACACCATATATTTT. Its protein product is CASSHPEGGANTIYF.

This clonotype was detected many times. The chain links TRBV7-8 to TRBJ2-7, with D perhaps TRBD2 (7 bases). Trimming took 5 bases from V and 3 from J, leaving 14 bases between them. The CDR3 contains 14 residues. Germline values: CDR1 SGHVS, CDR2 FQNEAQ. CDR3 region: CASSPRGLGYEQYF. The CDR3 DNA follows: TGTGCCAGCAGCCCGCGGGGGCTGGGCTACGAGCAGTACTTC.

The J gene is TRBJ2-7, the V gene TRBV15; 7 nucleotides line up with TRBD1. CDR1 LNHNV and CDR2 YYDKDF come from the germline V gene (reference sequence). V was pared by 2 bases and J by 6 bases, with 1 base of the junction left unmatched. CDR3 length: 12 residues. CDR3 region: CATSRNRGEQYF. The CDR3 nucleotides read TGTGCCACCAGCAGAAACAGGGGCGAGCAGTACTTC.

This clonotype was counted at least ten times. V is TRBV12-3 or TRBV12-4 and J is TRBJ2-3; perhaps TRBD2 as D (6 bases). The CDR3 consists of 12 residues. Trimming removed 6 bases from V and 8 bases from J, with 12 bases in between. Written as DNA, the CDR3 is TGTGCCAGCAGGGAGGGGAGCCTTACGCAGTATTTT. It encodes CASREGSLTQYF.

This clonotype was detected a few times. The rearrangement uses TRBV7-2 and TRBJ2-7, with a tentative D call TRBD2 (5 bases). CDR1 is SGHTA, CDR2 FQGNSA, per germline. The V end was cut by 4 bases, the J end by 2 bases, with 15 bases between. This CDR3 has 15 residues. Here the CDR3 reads CASSSGPGIAYEQYF. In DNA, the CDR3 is TGTGCCAGCAGCTCCGGACCCGGGATTGCCTACGAGCAGTACTTC.

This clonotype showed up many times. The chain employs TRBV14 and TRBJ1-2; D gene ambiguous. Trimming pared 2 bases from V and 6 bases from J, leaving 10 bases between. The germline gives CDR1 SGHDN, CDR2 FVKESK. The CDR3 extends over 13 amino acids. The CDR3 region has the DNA TGTGCCAGCAGCCAAATGGACGGTGATGGCTACACCTTC. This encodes CASSQMDGDGYTF. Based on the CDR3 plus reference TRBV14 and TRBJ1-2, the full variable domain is EAGVTQFPSHSVIEKGQTVTLRCDPISGHDNLYWYRRVMGKEIKFLLHFVKESKQDESGMPNNRFLAERTGGTYSTLKVQPAELEDSGVYFCASSQMDGDGYTFGSGTRLTVV.

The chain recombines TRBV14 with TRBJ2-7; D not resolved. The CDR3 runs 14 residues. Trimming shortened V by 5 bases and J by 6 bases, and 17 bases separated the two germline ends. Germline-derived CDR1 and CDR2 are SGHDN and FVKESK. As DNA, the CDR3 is TGTGCCAGCAGCACGAGGCCCAAGCACCCCGAGCAGTACTTC. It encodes CASSTRPKHPEQYF.

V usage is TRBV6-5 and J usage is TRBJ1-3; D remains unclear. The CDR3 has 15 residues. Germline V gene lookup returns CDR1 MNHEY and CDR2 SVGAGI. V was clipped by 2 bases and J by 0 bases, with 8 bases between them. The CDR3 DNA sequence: TGTGCCAGCAGTTACGGATTAAGCTCTGGAAACACCATATATTTT. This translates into CASSYGLSSGNTIYF.

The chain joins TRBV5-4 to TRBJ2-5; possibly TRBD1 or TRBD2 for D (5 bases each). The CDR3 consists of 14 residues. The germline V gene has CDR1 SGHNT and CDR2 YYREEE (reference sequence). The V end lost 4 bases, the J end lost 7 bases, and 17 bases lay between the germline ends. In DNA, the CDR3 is TGTGCCAGCAGCCTGGCCGGGACGGACGGGACCCAGTACTTC. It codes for CASSLAGTDGTQYF. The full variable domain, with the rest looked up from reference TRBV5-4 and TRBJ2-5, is ETGVTQSPTHLIKTRGQQVTLRCSSQSGHNTVSWYQQALGQGPQFIFQYYREEENGRGNFPPRFSGLQFPNYSSELNVNALELDDSALYLCASSLAGTDGTQYFGPGTRLLVL.

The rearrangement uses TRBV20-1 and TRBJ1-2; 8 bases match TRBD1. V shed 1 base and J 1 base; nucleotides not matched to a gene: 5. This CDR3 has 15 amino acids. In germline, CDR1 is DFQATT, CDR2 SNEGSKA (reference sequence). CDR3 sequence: CSARGGQAVNYGYTF. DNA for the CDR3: TGCAGTGCTAGAGGGGGACAGGCCGTTAACTATGGCTACACCTTC.

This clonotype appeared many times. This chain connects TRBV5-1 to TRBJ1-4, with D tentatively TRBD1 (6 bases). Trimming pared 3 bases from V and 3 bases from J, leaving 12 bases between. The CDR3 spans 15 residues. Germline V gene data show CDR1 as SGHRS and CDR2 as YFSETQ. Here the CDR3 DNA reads TGCGCCAGCAGCTCGACAGGACAGCCTAATGAAAAACTGTTTTTT. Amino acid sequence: CASSSTGQPNEKLFF.

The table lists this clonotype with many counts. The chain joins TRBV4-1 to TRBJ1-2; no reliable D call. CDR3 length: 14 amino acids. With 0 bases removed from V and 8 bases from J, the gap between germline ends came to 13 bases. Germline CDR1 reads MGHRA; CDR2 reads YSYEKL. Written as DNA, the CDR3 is TGCGCCAGCAGCCAAGACAGAGCATTGGGGGGCTACACCTTC. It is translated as CASSQDRALGGYTF.

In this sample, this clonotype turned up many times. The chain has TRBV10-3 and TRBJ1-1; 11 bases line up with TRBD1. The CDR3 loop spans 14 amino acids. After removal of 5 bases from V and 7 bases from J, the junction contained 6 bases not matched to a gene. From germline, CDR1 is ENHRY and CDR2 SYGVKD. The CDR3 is CAISTDRGQFEAFF. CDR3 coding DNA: TGTGCCATCAGTACGGACAGGGGGCAGTTTGAAGCTTTCTTT.

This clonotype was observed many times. This CDR3 is CASSQEGRNTEAFF. Here the CDR3 DNA reads TGTGCCAGCAGCCAGGAGGGACGGAACACTGAAGCTTTCTTT. V usage is TRBV7-2 and J usage is TRBJ1-1, with D tentatively TRBD1 (5 bases). CDR1 and CDR2 (germline): SGHTA, FQGNSA. This CDR3 has 14 amino acids. Trimming stripped 5 bases from V and 1 base from J, with 11 bases between.

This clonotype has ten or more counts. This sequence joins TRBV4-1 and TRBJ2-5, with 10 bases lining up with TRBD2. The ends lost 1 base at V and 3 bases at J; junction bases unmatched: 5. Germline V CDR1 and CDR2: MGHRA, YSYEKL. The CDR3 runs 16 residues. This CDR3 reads CASSQVRLAGEETQYF. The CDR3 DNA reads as TGCGCCAGCAGCCAAGTGCGGCTAGCGGGGGAAGAGACCCAGTACTTC.

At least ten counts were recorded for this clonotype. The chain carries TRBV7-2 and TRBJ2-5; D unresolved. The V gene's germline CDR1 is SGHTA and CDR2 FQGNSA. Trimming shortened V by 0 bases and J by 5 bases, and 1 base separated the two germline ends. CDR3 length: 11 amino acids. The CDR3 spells CASSLAETQYF. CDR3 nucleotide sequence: TGTGCCAGCAGCTTAGCTGAGACCCAGTACTTC.

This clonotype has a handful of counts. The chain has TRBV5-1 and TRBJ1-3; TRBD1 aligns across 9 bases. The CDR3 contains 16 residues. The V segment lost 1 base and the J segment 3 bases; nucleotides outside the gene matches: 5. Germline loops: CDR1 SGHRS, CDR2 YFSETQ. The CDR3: CASSLTGGVNGNTIYF. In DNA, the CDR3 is TGCGCCAGCAGCTTGACAGGGGGCGTAAATGGAAACACCATATATTTT.

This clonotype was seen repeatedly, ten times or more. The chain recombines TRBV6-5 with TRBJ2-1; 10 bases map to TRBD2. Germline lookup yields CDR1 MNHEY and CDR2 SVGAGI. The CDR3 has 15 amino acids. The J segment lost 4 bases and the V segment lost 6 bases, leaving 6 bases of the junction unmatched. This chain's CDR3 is CASSRGLAEYNEQFF. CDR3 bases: TGTGCCAGCAGCCGCGGACTAGCGGAGTACAATGAGCAGTTCTTC.

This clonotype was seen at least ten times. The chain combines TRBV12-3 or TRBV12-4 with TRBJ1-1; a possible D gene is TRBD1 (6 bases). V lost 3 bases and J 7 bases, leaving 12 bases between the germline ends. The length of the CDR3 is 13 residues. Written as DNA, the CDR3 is TGTGCCAGCAGTTTCGGCAGGGGCTTTGAAGCTTTCTTT. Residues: CASSFGRGFEAFF.

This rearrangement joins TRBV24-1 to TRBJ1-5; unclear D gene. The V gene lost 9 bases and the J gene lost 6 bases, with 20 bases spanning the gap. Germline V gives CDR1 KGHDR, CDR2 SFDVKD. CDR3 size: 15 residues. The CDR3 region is CATRNKGLERQPQHF. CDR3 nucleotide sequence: TGTGCCACCCGAAACAAAGGCCTCGAGCGTCAGCCCCAGCATTTT.

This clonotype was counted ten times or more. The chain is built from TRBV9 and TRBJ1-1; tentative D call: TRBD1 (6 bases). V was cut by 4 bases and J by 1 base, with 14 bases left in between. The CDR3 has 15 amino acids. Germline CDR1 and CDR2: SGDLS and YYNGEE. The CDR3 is CASSTPGHSNTEAFF. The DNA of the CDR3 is TGTGCCAGCAGCACGCCGGGACATTCGAACACTGAAGCTTTCTTT.

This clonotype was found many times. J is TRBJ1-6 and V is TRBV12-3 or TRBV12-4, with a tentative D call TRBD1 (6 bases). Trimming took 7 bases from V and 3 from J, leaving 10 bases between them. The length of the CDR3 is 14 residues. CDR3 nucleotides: TGTGCCAGCATCAGGGGCGACTATAATTCACCCCTCCACTTT. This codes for CASIRGDYNSPLHF.

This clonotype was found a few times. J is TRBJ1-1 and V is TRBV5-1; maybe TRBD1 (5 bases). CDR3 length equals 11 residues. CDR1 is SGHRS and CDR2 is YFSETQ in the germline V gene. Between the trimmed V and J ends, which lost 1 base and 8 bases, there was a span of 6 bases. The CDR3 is CASSLRGEAFF. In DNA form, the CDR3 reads TGCGCCAGCAGCTTGAGGGGAGAAGCTTTCTTT. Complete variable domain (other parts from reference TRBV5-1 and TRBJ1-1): KAGVTQTPRYLIKTRGQQVTLSCSPISGHRSVSWYQQTPGQGLQFLFEYFSETQRNKGNFPGRFSGRQFSNSRSEMNVSTLELGDSALYLCASSLRGEAFFGQGTRLTVV.

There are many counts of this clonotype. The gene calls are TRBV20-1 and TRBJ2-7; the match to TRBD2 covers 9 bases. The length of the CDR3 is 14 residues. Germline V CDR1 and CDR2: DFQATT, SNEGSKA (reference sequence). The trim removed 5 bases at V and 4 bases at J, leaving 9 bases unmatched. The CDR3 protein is CSAFQASGIYEQYF. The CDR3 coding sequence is TGCAGTGCTTTTCAGGCTAGCGGGATATACGAGCAGTACTTC.

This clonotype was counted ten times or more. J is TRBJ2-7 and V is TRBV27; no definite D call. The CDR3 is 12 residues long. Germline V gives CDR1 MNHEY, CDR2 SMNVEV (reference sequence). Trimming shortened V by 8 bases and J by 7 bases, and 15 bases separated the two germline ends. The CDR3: CASGVLAVEQYF. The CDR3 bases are TGTGCCAGCGGCGTCTTAGCTGTAGAGCAGTACTTC.

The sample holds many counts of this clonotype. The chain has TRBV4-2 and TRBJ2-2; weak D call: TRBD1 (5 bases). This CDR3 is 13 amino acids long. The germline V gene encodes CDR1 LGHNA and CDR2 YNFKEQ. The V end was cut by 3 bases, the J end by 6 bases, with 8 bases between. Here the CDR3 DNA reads TGTGCCAGCAGCCAGGAGACAGCCGGGGAGCTGTTTTTT. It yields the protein CASSQETAGELFF.

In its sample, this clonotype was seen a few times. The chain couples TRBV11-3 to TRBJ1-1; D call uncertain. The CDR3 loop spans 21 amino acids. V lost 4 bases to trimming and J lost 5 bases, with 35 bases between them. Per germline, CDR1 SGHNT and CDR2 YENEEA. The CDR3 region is CASSSPTGSQVRKQRWTEAFF. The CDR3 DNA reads TGTGCCAGCAGCTCCCCGACCGGGTCCCAAGTTAGAAAACAAAGGTGGACTGAAGCTTTCTTT. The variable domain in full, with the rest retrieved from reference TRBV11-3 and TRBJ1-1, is EAGVVQSPRYKIIEKKQPVAFWCNPISGHNTLYWYLQNLGQGPELLIRYENEEAVDDSQLPKDRFSAERLKGVDSTLKIQPAELGDSAVYLCASSSPTGSQVRKQRWTEAFFGQGTRLTVV.

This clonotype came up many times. CDR3 protein: CASSFSVDTQYF. The DNA of the CDR3 is TGCGCCAGCAGCTTTAGCGTAGATACGCAGTATTTT. This chain links TRBV5-1 with TRBJ2-3; TRBD2 is a possible D gene (5 bases). V was pared by 2 bases and J by 5 bases, with 6 bases between. Per the germline V gene, CDR1 is SGHRS and CDR2 is YFSETQ. The CDR3 has 12 residues.

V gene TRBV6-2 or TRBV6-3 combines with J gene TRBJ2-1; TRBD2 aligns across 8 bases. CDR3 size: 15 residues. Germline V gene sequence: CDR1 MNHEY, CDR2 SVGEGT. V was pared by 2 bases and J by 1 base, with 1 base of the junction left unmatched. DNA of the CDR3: TGTGCCAGCAGTTACATAGCGGGATCCTACAATGAGCAGTTCTTC. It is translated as CASSYIAGSYNEQFF.

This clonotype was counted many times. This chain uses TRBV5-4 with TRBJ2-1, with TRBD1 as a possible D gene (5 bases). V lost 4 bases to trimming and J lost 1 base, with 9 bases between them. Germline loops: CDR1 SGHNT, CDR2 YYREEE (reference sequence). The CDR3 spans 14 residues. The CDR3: CASSRQGSYNEQFF. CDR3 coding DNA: TGTGCCAGCAGCCGCCAGGGTTCCTACAATGAGCAGTTCTTC.

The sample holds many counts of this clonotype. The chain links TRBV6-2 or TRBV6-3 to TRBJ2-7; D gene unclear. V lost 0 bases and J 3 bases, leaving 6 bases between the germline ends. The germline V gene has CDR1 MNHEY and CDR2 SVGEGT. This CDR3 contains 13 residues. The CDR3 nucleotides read TGTGCCAGCAGTTACTCCGGGCTCTACGAGCAGTACTTC. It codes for CASSYSGLYEQYF.

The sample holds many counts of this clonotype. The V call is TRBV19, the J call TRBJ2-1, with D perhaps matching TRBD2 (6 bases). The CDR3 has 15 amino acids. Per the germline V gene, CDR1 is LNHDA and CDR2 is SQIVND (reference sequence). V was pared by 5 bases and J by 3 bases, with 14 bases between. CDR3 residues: CASSAPGTFYNEQFF. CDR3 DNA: TGTGCCAGTAGTGCTCCCGGGACTTTCTACAATGAGCAGTTCTTC.